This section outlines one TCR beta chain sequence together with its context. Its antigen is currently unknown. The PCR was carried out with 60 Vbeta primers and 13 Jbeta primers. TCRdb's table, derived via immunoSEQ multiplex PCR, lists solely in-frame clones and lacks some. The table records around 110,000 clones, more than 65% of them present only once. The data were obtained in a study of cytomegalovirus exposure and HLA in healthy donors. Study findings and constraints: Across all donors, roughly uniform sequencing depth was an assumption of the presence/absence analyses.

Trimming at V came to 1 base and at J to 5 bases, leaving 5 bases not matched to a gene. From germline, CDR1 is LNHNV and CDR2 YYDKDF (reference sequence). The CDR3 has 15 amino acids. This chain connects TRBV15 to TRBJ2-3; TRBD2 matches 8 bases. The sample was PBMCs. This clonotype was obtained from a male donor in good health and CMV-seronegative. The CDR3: CATSRVGLVGDTQYF. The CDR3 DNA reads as TGTGCCACCAGCAGAGTGGGACTAGTTGGAGATACGCAGTATTTT.